What follows are 12 T cell receptor beta chains derived from one specimen sequenced in a study of blood T cell repertoires in COVID-19. Produced via immunoSEQ multiplex PCR; TCRdb's table is partial and in-frame only. The repertoire holds some 180,000 clones, with about 80% as singletons. The sample taken for sequencing was PBMCs or T cells enriched from blood (not recorded which). The receptors derive from a woman aged 70-85 years in a cohort exposed to, infected with or recovered from COVID-19 (not recorded which).

This clone occurred a few times. The chain employs TRBV28 and TRBJ2-1; D possibly corresponds to TRBD2 (6 bases). Germline CDR1 MDHEN, CDR2 SYDVKM. The CDR3 length is 14 residues. Trimming took off 5 bases at V and 7 bases at J, with 15 bases between the two ends. CDR3 DNA: TGTGCCAGCAGTCCGCGTGGCGGGATAAATGAGCAGTTCTTC. Translating it yields CASSPRGGINEQFF.

DNA for the CDR3: TGTGCCAGCAGCTCCGGTGTAGCCAACGAGCAGTACTTC. Translated, it gives CASSSGVANEQYF. The V call is TRBV11-2, the J call TRBJ2-7, with unresolved D. V gave up 4 bases and J gave up 5 bases, with 12 bases separating them. This CDR3 is built from 13 residues. CDR1 is SGHAT and CDR2 is FQNNGV in the germline V gene.

This chain joins TRBV4-1 and TRBJ2-3; 12 nucleotides align to TRBD2. The germline V gene encodes CDR1 MGHRA and CDR2 YSYEKL. Unmatched junction bases numbered 7, after V lost 1 base and J lost 2 bases. The CDR3 extends over 18 amino acids. The CDR3 reads CASSQVGLAGLYTDTQYF. In nucleotides, the CDR3 is TGCGCCAGCAGCCAAGTTGGACTAGCGGGACTTTACACAGATACGCAGTATTTT.

This rearrangement joins TRBV7-9 to TRBJ2-7; TRBD2 is a possible D gene (6 bases). Looked up from germline, CDR1 is SEHNR and CDR2 is FQNEAQ (reference sequence). CDR3 size: 14 residues. V lost 4 bases and J 3 bases, leaving 13 bases between the germline ends. The CDR3 DNA reads TGTGCCAGCAGCTCTAGGGACTTTGACTACGAGCAGTACTTC. Protein: CASSSRDFDYEQYF.

The rearrangement uses TRBV28 and TRBJ2-5; TRBD1 agrees at 11 bases. Germline V CDR1 and CDR2: MDHEN, SYDVKM. This CDR3 has 15 residues. The junction had 7 bases not matched to a gene; V was cut back by 5 bases and J by 5 bases. CDR3 amino acids: CASSRPGQGVETQYF. The CDR3 bases are TGTGCCAGCAGTAGACCGGGACAGGGGGTGGAGACCCAGTACTTC.

The chain has TRBV28 and TRBJ2-7; D is possibly TRBD1 (6 bases). Trimming pared 2 bases from V and 2 bases from J, leaving 13 bases between. The CDR3 is 15 amino acids. Germline loops: CDR1 MDHEN, CDR2 SYDVKM. Here the CDR3 DNA reads TGTGCCAGCAGTTTACGCGACAGGTATGCCTACGAGCAGTACTTC. It encodes CASSLRDRYAYEQYF.

The V gene is TRBV3-1 (or the pseudogene TRBV3-2), the J gene TRBJ1-3; TRBD1 is a possible D gene (6 bases). Germline V gene sequence: CDR1 LGHDT, CDR2 YNNKEL (reference sequence). With 1 base removed from V and 4 bases from J, the gap between germline ends came to 11 bases. CDR3 size: 15 residues. For the CDR3, the DNA is TGTGCCAGCAGCCAAGGGACAGCCGCAGGAAACACCATATATTTT. Translated: CASSQGTAAGNTIYF.

The genes are TRBV2 and TRBJ1-6; TRBD1 matches 9 bases. Germline CDR1 is SNHLY and CDR2 is FYNNEI. V shed 2 bases and J 10 bases; nucleotides not matched to a gene: 12. The CDR3 loop spans 17 amino acids. The CDR3 nucleotides read TGTGCCAGCAGTGAACGGGGGTGGGGACAGGGTCCCTCACCCCTCCACTTT. Encoded protein: CASSERGWGQGPSPLHF.

The chain uses TRBV18 and TRBJ2-1; 7 bases align to TRBD2. Unmatched junction bases numbered 14, after V lost 0 bases and J lost 12 bases. Germline CDR1 KGHSH, CDR2 LQKENI. The CDR3 covers 16 residues. DNA of the CDR3: TGTGCCAGCTCACCACCGGCCAGTTTCGGGGGGTGGCGGCAGTTCTTC. Translated, it gives CASSPPASFGGWRQFF.

V gene TRBV7-2 combines with J gene TRBJ1-1, with D maybe TRBD1 (6 bases). Per germline, CDR1 SGHTA and CDR2 FQGNSA. The V gene lost 5 bases and the J gene lost 0 bases, with 13 bases spanning the gap. The CDR3 spans 15 residues. The CDR3 loop reads CASSPQTGLNTEAFF. In DNA form, the CDR3 reads TGTGCCAGCAGCCCCCAGACAGGACTGAACACTGAAGCTTTCTTT.

V usage is TRBV12-5 and J usage is TRBJ2-7; 9 nucleotides match TRBD2. CDR3 length: 16 amino acids. Trimming removed 5 bases from V and 7 bases from J; junction bases left unmatched: 15. Per germline, CDR1 LGHNT and CDR2 FRNRAP. The CDR3 is CASGPGIAGVLGEQYF. The CDR3 DNA follows: TGTGCTAGTGGTCCTGGAATAGCGGGAGTCTTGGGGGAGCAGTACTTC.

J is TRBJ1-1 and V is TRBV7-5; the table's D call of TRBD1 was not tested on the DNA. TRBV7-5 is termed a pseudogene. The CDR3 totals 18 residues. CDR3 nucleotides: TGTGCCAGAAGCTTAGCGCAACCCAGGGGGCGGGAGAACACTGAAGCTTTCTTT. It yields the protein CARSLAQPRGRENTEAFF.